This record covers a single T cell receptor (beta chain). Its specificity is not known. These data come from a study of T cells in tuberculosis. Study-level information: In South Africa, adults with active tuberculosis were compared with IGRA-negative and latently infected IGRA-positive adolescents. Overall study findings and caveats: GMM-specific TCRs were nearer to active tuberculosis alpha repertoires, suggesting expansion.

This CDR3 contains 15 residues. With V trimmed by 6 bases and J by 2 bases, 4 bases remained unmatched. The V gene's germline CDR1 is SGHAT and CDR2 FQNNGV. Some clones are missing from TCRdb's copy, which holds only in-frame ones; the method was immunoSEQ multiplex PCR. The sample lists some 47,000 clones; more than 90% were seen once. Source material: PBMCs. The rearrangement links TRBV11-2 to TRBJ2-7; 13 bases are shared with TRBD2. This clonotype was obtained from a donor aged 5 to 30 with latent tuberculosis or without tuberculosis infection. The CDR3 here is CASSLTSGGTYEQYF. CDR3 nucleotides: TGTGCCAGCAGTTTGACTAGCGGGGGGACCTACGAGCAGTACTTC.